The present entry profiles one TCR beta chain with its context. It lacks a known antigen. No base quality information exists; no much larger clone differs at one position. This entry comes from a study of blood T cell repertoires in COVID-19 (dated by TCRdb to about 2020). Study-level background: Samples from collaborators originated in the United States, Italy and Spain and spanned both the acute and convalescent phases of COVID-19. Sample metadata almost always included a de-identified subject ID, COVID-19 status, age in years and sex. The dataset comprised deeply sampled blood TCRbeta repertoires from subjects exposed to, actively infected with, or recovered from COVID-19. Where available, HLA class I and class II types were taken from metadata supplied by the sample provider and were not determined by assay-based typing. The repertoires were made available in a free public database intended to serve as a resource for research on the immune response to SARS-CoV-2. Samples came from the ongoing ImmuneRACE study (first 160 participants) plus 1,254 subjects from 6 global collaborators. The material from the prospective study consisted of cDNA or gDNA derived from T cells, B-cell-depleted T cells, or PBMCs. On the study overall, not on this receptor specifically: The amount of clinical and demographic metadata varied by source and participant and was provided uncurated.

TCRbeta CDR3 regions were amplified from genomic DNA using the immunoSEQ Assay, a bias-controlled multiplex PCR. The paper's data handling went like this. The number of nucleated cells in each sample was estimated from the amplification of reference gene primers within the assay. To quantify the absolute abundance of each unique TCRbeta CDR3 rearrangement, sequence reads were collapsed and filtered. For each sample, productive Simpson clonality was calculated by taking the square root of Simpson's diversity index across productive rearrangements. TCRdb carries this immuneACCESS record with in-frame sequences only. Its versions omit some clonotypes, under half of them owing to an unresolved V gene in the studies checked, with the rest unexplained. The V and J calls and clone size come from that table; D and trimming were worked out from the DNA. Counted in this sample were about 200,000 clones; roughly 84% of them appeared once. In total, the top ten clones hold about 5% of the sample.

Whole blood was collected in K2EDTA tubes by collaborating institutions according to the institutions' own protocols. For TCRbeta analysis, collaborators shipped samples in one of three forms: frozen whole blood, isolated PBMCs, or DNA extracted from either of those sample types. The sample taken for sequencing was peripheral blood. The sequence came from a woman at least 80 years old with acute or convalescent COVID-19.

The CDR3 amino acid sequence is: CATSGRGSTDTQYF. The nucleotide sequence reads as follows: TGTGCCACTAGCGGGAGGGGAAGCACAGATACGCAGTATTTT. The chain employs TRBV19 and TRBJ2-3, with 12 bases matching TRBD2. Trimmed from V: 10 bases; trimmed from J: 0 bases; junction bases lacking a gene match: 2. The CDR3 runs 14 amino acids, cysteine and phenylalanine included. The CDR3 DNA has 42 bases and is translated from base 1. In the germline V gene (reference sequence), CDR1 corresponds to LNHDA and CDR2 to SQIVND.